This entry lists 32 T cell receptor beta chains sequenced from one sample in a study of T cells in Graves' hyperthyroidism and ophthalmopathy. The TCR beta CDR3 regions underwent amplification using RNA transcripts as the source. The HTBI primer set was used in a first-round RT-PCR of the TCR CDR3. TCRdb analysed the multiplex PCR reads with MiXCR anew, one entry per CDR3 protein. The sample lists about 720,000 distinct CDR3 sequences, around a sixth occurring once. Sequenced: blood. The receptors derive from a woman in her forties or fifties with Graves' hyperthyroidism that later progressed to Graves' ophthalmopathy.

This clonotype showed up many times. The chain is built from TRBV20-1 and TRBJ2-1; 13 bases map to TRBD2. Germline CDR1 and CDR2: DFQATT and SNEGSKA (reference sequence). V dropped 1 base and J dropped 12; count of bases not matched to a gene: 6. The CDR3 has 14 amino acids. CDR3 sequence (DNA): TGCAGTGCTAGAGTTACTAGCGGGGGGGCAGGGCAGTTCTTC. This sequence encodes CSARVTSGGAGQFF.

The J gene is TRBJ2-5, the V gene TRBV9; TRBD2 matches at 8 bases. V lost 4 bases and J lost 6; bases outside the gene matches: 8. The CDR3 is made up of 14 amino acids. The germline CDR1 and CDR2 sequences are SGDLS and YYNGEE. The CDR3 protein is CASSSGLADQTQYF. DNA of the CDR3: TGTGCCAGCAGCTCCGGACTAGCAGATCAGACCCAGTACTTC.

This clonotype was counted a few times. The rearrangement links TRBV5-6 to TRBJ1-3; D remains ambiguous. Germline V gene data show CDR1 as SGHDT and CDR2 as YYEEEE. Trimming shortened V by 1 base and J by 0 bases, and 8 bases separated the two germline ends. The CDR3 is 15 amino acids. The CDR3 DNA follows: TGTGCCAGCAGCTTGCCTGGGAGCTCTGGAAACACCATATATTTT. It encodes CASSLPGSSGNTIYF. The full variable domain, completed using reference TRBV5-6 and TRBJ1-3, is DAGVTQSPTHLIKTRGQQVTLRCSPKSGHDTVSWYQQALGQGPQFIFQYYEEEERQRGNFPDRFSGHQFPNYSSELNVNALLLGDSALYLCASSLPGSSGNTIYFGEGSWLTVV.

This clonotype was observed many times. V gene TRBV14 combines with J gene TRBJ1-1, with no clear D. Trimming took off 6 bases at V and 0 bases at J, with 17 bases between the two ends. The CDR3 contains 16 residues. Per germline, CDR1 SGHDN and CDR2 FVKESK. The CDR3 coding sequence is TGTGCCAGCAGTCGAAGCGCTACTGGCATGAACACTGAAGCTTTCTTT. This sequence encodes CASSRSATGMNTEAFF.

The chain joins TRBV12-3 or TRBV12-4 to TRBJ1-3; a possible D gene is TRBD1 (6 bases). This CDR3 contains 15 residues. Trimming pared 7 bases from V and 6 bases from J, leaving 19 bases between. CDR3 in DNA: TGTGCCAGCACCCCGGGACACTCTTCCCTAAACACCATATATTTT. Amino acid sequence: CASTPGHSSLNTIYF.

This clonotype was recorded a few times. This CDR3 is missing its conserved last phenylalanine or tryptophan, likely due to a read error. The rearrangement uses TRBV19 and TRBJ1-1; D not certain. This CDR3 spans 14 amino acids. Germline loops: CDR1 LNHDA, CDR2 SQIVND (reference sequence). Trimming took 5 bases from V and 1 from J, leaving 11 bases between them. CDR3 nucleotides: TGTGCCAGTAGTCCCGCTTGGGGGAACACTGAAGCTTTCCTT. It is translated as CASSPAWGNTEAFL.

The chain links TRBV12-3 or TRBV12-4 to TRBJ2-7; D might be TRBD1 or TRBD2, each matching 5 bases. The CDR3 sequence is 15 residues long. Trimming stripped 4 bases from V and 0 bases from J, with 13 bases between. As DNA, the CDR3 is TGTGCCAGCAGTTCGAACGGGGCTATCTCCTACGAGCAGTACTTC. As protein: CASSSNGAISYEQYF.

This clonotype was recorded a few times. The genes are TRBV11-2 and TRBJ1-5, with TRBD1 matching 7 bases. With V trimmed by 0 bases and J by 6 bases, 5 bases remained unmatched. The CDR3 is 15 residues long. Germline CDR1 and CDR2: SGHAT and FQNNGV. Written as DNA, the CDR3 is TGTGCCAGCAGCTTAGATACAGGGGAGGGTCAGCCCCAGCATTTT. This gives the protein CASSLDTGEGQPQHF.

This clonotype was seen a few times. The rearrangement joins TRBV19 to TRBJ2-6; D is ambiguous. Germline-derived CDR1 and CDR2 are LNHDA and SQIVND (reference sequence). The V end was cut by 3 bases, the J end by 0 bases, with 9 bases between. The CDR3 extends over 16 amino acids. The chain's CDR3 is CASSIMGASGANVLTF. Written as DNA, the CDR3 is TGTGCCAGTAGTATCATGGGCGCCTCTGGGGCCAACGTCCTGACTTTC. Full variable domain (remainder filled in from reference TRBV19 and TRBJ2-6): DGGITQSPKYLFRKEGQNVTLSCEQNLNHDAMYWYRQDPGQGLRLIYYSQIVNDFQKGDIAEGYSVSREKKESFPLTVTSAQKNPTAFYLCASSIMGASGANVLTFGAGSRLTVL.

At least ten counts were recorded for this clonotype. The genes are TRBV3-1 and TRBJ2-1; D is possibly TRBD1 (6 bases). Germline loops: CDR1 LGHDT, CDR2 YNNKEL (reference sequence). V lost 4 bases and J lost 7, with 17 bases in between. This CDR3 has 15 amino acids. The CDR3 is CASSRDTSQGNEQFF. CDR3 in DNA: TGTGCCAGCAGCCGTGACACTTCCCAGGGGAATGAGCAGTTCTTC.

The V call is TRBV29-1, the J call TRBJ2-3; D remains ambiguous. Trimming took off 6 bases at V and 1 base at J, with 14 bases between the two ends. Germline CDR1 and CDR2: SQVTM and ANQGSEA. The CDR3 has 14 residues. DNA for the CDR3: TGCAGCGTAGCCTCCTTAGCAGGCACAGATACGCAGTATTTT. Protein product: CSVASLAGTDTQYF.

CDR3 DNA: TGCGCCAGCAGCACGGGACAGATGGGGGAAAAACTGTTTTTT. Encoded protein: CASSTGQMGEKLFF. The chain uses TRBV4-1 and TRBJ1-4, with 7 bases that match TRBD1. The length of the CDR3 is 14 residues. Germline loops: CDR1 MGHRA, CDR2 YSYEKL. The J segment lost 8 bases and the V segment lost 5 bases, leaving 8 bases of the junction unmatched.

V is TRBV9 and J is TRBJ2-1; 10 nucleotides line up with TRBD2. Trimming at V came to 0 bases and at J to 2 bases, leaving 5 bases not matched to a gene. From germline, CDR1 is SGDLS and CDR2 YYNGEE. The CDR3 loop spans 17 amino acids. DNA for the CDR3: TGTGCCAGCAGCGTAGTAATAGCGGGGGGCACCTACAATGAGCAGTTCTTC. This sequence encodes CASSVVIAGGTYNEQFF.

This clonotype has just a few counts. This chain uses TRBV4-1 with TRBJ2-2; 8 bases match TRBD1. Germline values: CDR1 MGHRA, CDR2 YSYEKL. CDR3 length: 16 residues. Germline trimming cut 2 bases from V and 6 bases from J; bases unmatched to any gene: 8. The CDR3 is CASSQTTGEWSGELFF. The DNA for the CDR3 is TGCGCCAGCAGCCAAACGACAGGGGAATGGTCCGGGGAGCTGTTTTTT.

Ten or more counts support this clonotype. The chain carries TRBV7-8 and TRBJ1-2; TRBD1 matches at 8 bases. Looked up from germline, CDR1 is SGHVS and CDR2 is FQNEAQ. This CDR3 spans 16 amino acids. V was clipped by 5 bases and J by 0 bases; unmatched bases: 8. CDR3: CASSPRTGRSNYGYTF. In nucleotides, the CDR3 is TGTGCCAGCAGCCCTAGGACAGGGCGATCTAACTATGGCTACACCTTC.

In the case of this clonotype: The junction shows a germline mismatch at one end, possibly a read error. This chain links TRBV6-1 with TRBJ2-7; tentatively, D is TRBD1 (6 bases). Germline V CDR1 and CDR2: MNHNS, SASEGT. The CDR3 is 12 amino acids. For the CDR3, the DNA is TGTGCCAGCAGGGGATTGGGCAGGGGCTTGGCCTTC. It is translated as CASRGLGRGLAF.

On this clonotype itself: A read error is possible here, since a much larger clone lies one base away. The J gene is TRBJ1-1, the V gene TRBV28; 8 positions agree with TRBD1. Germline loops: CDR1 MDHEN, CDR2 SYDVKM. The CDR3 has 15 residues. The junction had 6 bases not matched to a gene; V was cut back by 6 bases and J by 0 bases. The CDR3 DNA follows: TGTGCCAGCAGCGAAAACAGGGGGATGAACACTGAAGCTTTCTTT. This sequence encodes CASSENRGMNTEAFF. The whole variable domain, remainder taken from reference TRBV28 and TRBJ1-1, is DVKVTQSSRYLVKRTGEKVFLECVQDMDHENMFWYRQDPGLGLRLIYFSYDVKMKEKGDIPEGYSVSREKKERFSLILESASTNQTSMYLCASSENRGMNTEAFFGQGTRLTVV.

This clonotype was seen only a few times. The chain couples TRBV27 to TRBJ1-6; D remains ambiguous. Germline values: CDR1 MNHEY, CDR2 SMNVEV (reference sequence). V was clipped by 4 bases and J by 0 bases, with 13 bases between them. This CDR3 has 17 amino acids. The CDR3 protein is CASSSDLRSSYNSPLHF. CDR3 coding DNA: TGTGCCAGCAGTTCGGACCTCCGGAGCTCCTATAATTCACCCCTCCACTTT.

This chain joins TRBV25-1 and TRBJ1-2; 10 positions agree with TRBD1. CDR1 MGHDK and CDR2 SYGVNS come from the germline V gene. V was pared by 7 bases and J by 8 bases, with 4 bases of the junction left unmatched. This CDR3 has 12 amino acids. CDR3 sequence: CASTGTGVGYTF. In DNA form, the CDR3 reads TGTGCCAGCACCGGGACAGGGGTGGGCTACACCTTC.

This clonotype was observed many times. CDR3 nucleotides: TGTGCCAGCAGTGAACACCCCGCAACGGTTAGACTAGCGGGGAAACAAGAGACCCAGTACTTC. This encodes CASSEHPATVRLAGKQETQYF. The chain combines TRBV6-1 with TRBJ2-5, with TRBD2 matching over 11 bases. Germline V lookup: CDR1 MNHNS, CDR2 SASEGT. The CDR3 is 21 residues long. Germline trimming cut 2 bases from V and 2 bases from J; bases unmatched to any gene: 19.

This clonotype was picked up a small number of times. This chain links TRBV11-2 with TRBJ2-7; D perhaps matches TRBD2 (5 bases). CDR3 length: 13 amino acids. V lost 5 bases, J lost 3 bases, and 11 bases lay in between. Germline V gene sequence: CDR1 SGHAT, CDR2 FQNNGV. The CDR3 is CASSNRRSYEQYF. CDR3 in DNA: TGTGCCAGCAGCAATAGGAGGAGCTACGAGCAGTACTTC.

In this sample, this clonotype turned up many times. The gene calls are TRBV11-2 and TRBJ2-7, with 11 bases that match TRBD1. The ends lost 5 bases at V and 0 bases at J; junction bases unmatched: 6. Germline V gene data show CDR1 as SGHAT and CDR2 as FQNNGV. The CDR3 length is 16 residues. The CDR3 DNA sequence: TGTGCCAGCAGCCTAGCTGGGACAGGGGGCTCCTACGAGCAGTACTTC. Translated, it gives CASSLAGTGGSYEQYF.

At least ten counts were recorded for this clonotype. The chain uses TRBV11-2 and TRBJ2-7, with D possibly matching TRBD1 (6 bases). The germline V gene has CDR1 SGHAT and CDR2 FQNNGV. Between the trimmed V and J ends, which lost 5 bases and 6 bases, there was a span of 17 bases. CDR3 length: 14 residues. CDR3 in amino acids: CASSETYRVTEQYF. As DNA, the CDR3 is TGTGCCAGCAGCGAAACCTACAGGGTAACCGAGCAGTACTTC.

Of note for this clonotype: A much larger clone differs by one base, so this may be a read error. V gene TRBV7-8 combines with J gene TRBJ1-5; 9 bases are shared with TRBD1. Germline values: CDR1 SGHVS, CDR2 FQNEAQ. This CDR3 spans 15 amino acids. Unmatched junction bases numbered 9, after V lost 6 bases and J lost 6 bases. The CDR3 DNA follows: TGTGCCAGCAGTCCCACAGGGGGCCGCATTCAGCCCCAGCATTTT. It codes for CASSPTGGRIQPQHF.

The chain couples TRBV6-5 to TRBJ1-3; no clear D. There are 15 residues in the CDR3. Per germline, CDR1 MNHEY and CDR2 SVGAGI. Trimming cost V 3 bases and J 0 bases, with 9 bases left between them. This CDR3 is CASSYNGLSGNTIYF. For the CDR3, the DNA is TGTGCCAGCAGTTATAACGGGCTCTCTGGAAACACCATATATTTT.

Ten or more counts support this clonotype. The chain combines TRBV9 with TRBJ2-2; D tentatively fits TRBD1 or TRBD2 (5 bases each). The germline V gene has CDR1 SGDLS and CDR2 YYNGEE. This CDR3 has 15 residues. V lost 3 bases and J lost 5, with 14 bases in between. The CDR3 coding sequence is TGTGCCAGCAGCGAGAGGGACGGACGAACCGGGGAGCTGTTTTTT. Residues: CASSERDGRTGELFF.

The gene calls are TRBV30 and TRBJ2-6; the D gene is possibly TRBD1 (6 bases). Trimming removed 2 bases at V and 0 bases at J, with 20 bases between. The CDR3 totals 19 residues. The germline V gene has CDR1 GTSNPN and CDR2 SVGIG (reference sequence). The CDR3: CAWSSGTYRTPSGANVLTF. DNA of the CDR3: TGTGCCTGGAGTTCGGGGACATACCGGACCCCCTCTGGGGCCAACGTCCTGACTTTC.

In this sample, this clonotype turned up a few times. The chain has TRBV27 and TRBJ1-5; D gene uncertain. CDR1 is MNHEY and CDR2 is SMNVEV in the germline V gene (reference sequence). V was trimmed by 0 bases and J by 2 bases, leaving 8 bases between them. The CDR3 contains 15 residues. The CDR3 protein is CASSLSPQGNQPQHF. DNA of the CDR3: TGTGCCAGCAGTTTATCCCCGCAGGGCAATCAGCCCCAGCATTTT.

The chain links TRBV6-4 to TRBJ1-2, with 8 bases fitting TRBD1. Trimming removed 6 bases from V and 4 bases from J; junction bases left unmatched: 10. Germline CDR1 reads MRHNA; CDR2 reads SNTAGT. The CDR3 contains 15 residues. In nucleotides, the CDR3 is TGTGCCAGCAGGGCTCCGGACAGGGTGGGCTATGGCTACACCTTC. As protein: CASRAPDRVGYGYTF.

This clonotype was recorded a few times. J is TRBJ2-3 and V is TRBV13; the D gene is possibly TRBD2 (5 bases). The germline CDR1 and CDR2 sequences are PRHDT and FYEKMQ (reference sequence). V was clipped by 3 bases and J by 2 bases, with 12 bases between them. This CDR3 spans 15 amino acids. The CDR3 sequence: CASSFLTGSTDTQYF. The CDR3 DNA reads TGTGCCAGCAGCTTTTTAACGGGATCCACAGATACGCAGTATTTT.

This clonotype was seen just once. CDR3 coding DNA: TGTGCCAGCAGGGAATCCAGGGGACAGGGGGCGAATCCGTACCAAGAGACCCAGTACTTC. Translated, it gives CASRESRGQGANPYQETQYF. The rearrangement links TRBV27 to TRBJ2-5; 12 positions match TRBD1. The CDR3 is made up of 20 amino acids. The germline gives CDR1 MNHEY, CDR2 SMNVEV (reference sequence). Trimming cost V 6 bases and J 0 bases; bases outside gene matches: 17.

V gene TRBV13 combines with J gene TRBJ2-1, with D possibly TRBD2 on 6 matching bases. Trimming took off 5 bases at V and 9 bases at J, with 23 bases between the two ends. Looked up from germline, CDR1 is PRHDT and CDR2 is FYEKMQ (reference sequence). The CDR3 is made up of 16 amino acids. The CDR3 sequence: CASSTVASARGSEQFF. The CDR3 region has the DNA TGTGCCAGCAGCACAGTGGCTAGCGCCCGGGGGAGTGAGCAGTTCTTC.